These 17 T cell receptor beta chains originate from one sample sequenced in a study of blood T cells in healthy people across ages. Together with a sample-barcoded 5' primer, a J-beta primer mix was included in a second PCR lasting roughly 6 to 12 cycles. MiXCR was run by TCRdb on the 5' RACE reads, yielding one entry per CDR3 protein. The table includes over 600,000 distinct CDR3 sequences, 35% to 60% detected once. The sample comprised blood. These TCRs come from an elderly man in good health.

The chain has TRBV5-1 and TRBJ2-7, with D possibly matching TRBD2 (6 bases). CDR3 size: 13 residues. Trimming left V 3 bases short and J 10 bases short, with 17 bases between. Germline V CDR1 and CDR2: SGHRS, YFSETQ. The CDR3 coding sequence is TGCGCCAGCAGCTCAATGTCGGGGGAGGCCCAGTACTTC. Translation: CASSSMSGEAQYF.

This chain links TRBV7-9 with TRBJ2-1; 11 bases align to TRBD2. Trimming took 5 bases from V and 4 from J; bases not matched to a gene: 7. The CDR3 runs to 16 residues. The germline V gene encodes CDR1 SEHNR and CDR2 FQNEAQ (reference sequence). The CDR3 region is CASSLKRLAGYNEQFF. In nucleotides, the CDR3 is TGTGCCAGCAGCCTTAAACGACTAGCGGGGTACAATGAGCAGTTCTTC.

This clonotype was found a few times. The chain links TRBV10-3 to TRBJ2-3, with 9 bases fitting TRBD2. Germline V gives CDR1 ENHRY, CDR2 SYGVKD. J lost 7 bases, V lost 8 bases, and 7 bases had no gene match. This CDR3 spans 13 amino acids. The CDR3 here is CAIALAGKNTQYF. In DNA form, the CDR3 reads TGTGCCATCGCGCTAGCGGGGAAAAATACGCAGTATTTT.

The V and J genes are TRBV9 and TRBJ2-1; D is perhaps TRBD2 (7 bases). The CDR3 runs to 16 residues. Trimming took off 0 bases at V and 4 bases at J, with 14 bases between the two ends. The V gene's germline CDR1 is SGDLS and CDR2 YYNGEE. CDR3 DNA sequence: TGTGCCAGCAGCGTAGAAGGGGGGGCTTTGTACAATGAGCAGTTCTTC. Its protein is CASSVEGGALYNEQFF. Variable domain in full (rest from reference TRBV9 and TRBJ2-1): DSGVTQTPKHLITATGQRVTLRCSPRSGDLSVYWYQQSLDQGLQFLIQYYNGEERAKGNILERFSAQQFPDLHSELNLSSLELGDSALYFCASSVEGGALYNEQFFGPGTRLTVL.

The genes are TRBV5-1 and TRBJ1-2; 8 positions match TRBD1. The J segment lost 8 bases and the V segment lost 5 bases, leaving 14 bases of the junction unmatched. The CDR3 totals 15 residues. Per the germline V gene, CDR1 is SGHRS and CDR2 is YFSETQ. CDR3 sequence reads: CASSNFPQGAIGYTF. The CDR3 DNA sequence: TGCGCCAGCAGTAACTTCCCCCAGGGGGCAATCGGCTACACCTTC.

Points on this clonotype: One end of the junction varies from germline; a read error may be responsible. The chain uses TRBV5-1 and TRBJ2-1; D gene uncertain. The CDR3 sequence is 11 residues long. CDR1 is SGHRS and CDR2 is YFSETQ in the germline V gene. CDR3 protein: CASSRYDEQFF. The CDR3 DNA reads TGCGCCAGCAGCCGCTACGATGAGCAGTTCTTC.

This clonotype came up a few times. This chain's CDR3 is CSAFDRDITSGRRGDTQYF. CDR3 sequence (DNA): TGCAGTGCTTTTGATAGGGACATCACTAGCGGGAGAAGGGGAGATACGCAGTATTTT. The gene calls are TRBV20-1 and TRBJ2-3; TRBD2 agrees at 11 bases. With V trimmed by 5 bases and J by 5 bases, 21 bases remained unmatched. The CDR3 spans 19 residues. Per the germline V gene, CDR1 is DFQATT and CDR2 is SNEGSKA (reference sequence).

In this sample, this clonotype turned up many times. CDR3 DNA sequence: TGTGCCAGCAGTGAGATGGACAGTTCCACCGGGGAGCTGTTTTTT. Its translation is CASSEMDSSTGELFF. The rearrangement joins TRBV6-2 or TRBV6-3 to TRBJ2-2; TRBD1 is a possible D gene (6 bases). This CDR3 has 15 amino acids. The germline CDR1 and CDR2 sequences are MNHEY and SVGEGT. V lost 5 bases and J lost 4, with 14 bases in between.

In this sample, this clonotype turned up once. The chain is built from TRBV6-2 or TRBV6-3 and TRBJ2-1; 13 nucleotides align to TRBD2. Per germline, CDR1 MNHEY and CDR2 SVGEGT. The ends lost 6 bases at V and 5 bases at J; junction bases unmatched: 10. The CDR3 is 17 amino acids. CDR3 DNA sequence: TGTGCCAGCAGCGCTCTTCCCGGGACTAGCGGGAACAATGAGCAGTTCTTC. It specifies CASSALPGTSGNNEQFF.

This rearrangement joins TRBV28 to TRBJ2-1; D is unresolved. Trimming stripped 5 bases from V and 10 bases from J, with 9 bases between. The germline V gene encodes CDR1 MDHEN and CDR2 SYDVKM. The CDR3 sequence is 11 residues long. The CDR3 coding sequence is TGTGCCAGCAGTCGGTTCGTGGAGCAGTTCTTC. It specifies CASSRFVEQFF.

The gene calls are TRBV24-1 and TRBJ2-4; no clear D gene. The CDR3 spans 14 residues. CDR1 is KGHDR, CDR2 SFDVKD, per germline. The ends were cut back, 5 bases at V and 15 bases at J, with 22 bases in the middle. CDR3 in amino acids: CATSGTTDTYERYF. The CDR3 DNA reads TGTGCCACCAGTGGGACGACCGATACCTACGAGCGGTACTTC.

Only one count was recorded for this clonotype. This chain uses TRBV4-3 with TRBJ2-1; TRBD2 aligns across 9 bases. This CDR3 region has 15 residues. Losses at the gene ends were 5 bases for V and 6 bases for J; bases not matched to a gene: 8. From germline, CDR1 is LGHNA and CDR2 YSLEER. In DNA, the CDR3 is TGCGCCAGCAGCTGCCTAGCGGGACCATCCAATGAGCAGTTCTTC. Protein: CASSCLAGPSNEQFF.

As DNA, the CDR3 is TGCAGTGCCGACCTCGTCCAGGGAGGGAACACTGAAGCTTTCTTT. This sequence encodes CSADLVQGGNTEAFF. The rearrangement links TRBV20-1 to TRBJ1-1; maybe TRBD1 (5 bases). This CDR3 contains 15 residues. Trimming took off 6 bases at V and 1 base at J, with 18 bases between the two ends. Per germline, CDR1 DFQATT and CDR2 SNEGSKA (reference sequence).

The chain carries TRBV7-2 and TRBJ1-2; maybe TRBD1 (5 bases). The CDR3 is 16 residues long. Trimming shortened V by 0 bases and J by 2 bases, and 13 bases separated the two germline ends. Looked up from germline, CDR1 is SGHTA and CDR2 is FQGNSA. CDR3 sequence: CASSLANSAGNYGYTF. CDR3 in DNA: TGTGCCAGCAGCTTAGCGAATAGTGCAGGGAACTATGGCTACACCTTC.

V usage is TRBV4-1 and J usage is TRBJ2-7, with D hard to call. Trimming left V 2 bases short and J 0 bases short, with 5 bases between. The germline CDR1 and CDR2 sequences are MGHRA and YSYEKL. CDR3 length: 13 amino acids. The CDR3 spells CASSQIGSYEQYF. CDR3 in DNA: TGCGCCAGCAGCCAAATCGGCTCCTACGAGCAGTACTTC.

On this clonotype: The junction departs from germline at one end; a sequencing error may be responsible. The V gene is TRBV29-1, the J gene TRBJ2-1; 7 nucleotides match TRBD2. Germline CDR1 reads SQVTM; CDR2 reads ANQGSEA. CDR3 size: 12 residues. In nucleotides, the CDR3 is TGCGGAGGGGAGATCAAGCGGGGTGAGCGGTTCTTC. Protein: CGGEIKRGERFF.

The chain links TRBV7-9 to TRBJ2-7; no definite D call. The CDR3 spans 13 residues. The V end lost 4 bases, the J end lost 2 bases, and 9 bases lay between the germline ends. Germline loops: CDR1 SEHNR, CDR2 FQNEAQ (reference sequence). CDR3 coding DNA: TGTGCCAGCAGCTCCTCATACACCTACGAGCAGTACTTC. Its translation: CASSSSYTYEQYF.